These 15 T cell receptor beta chains were all obtained from the same sample, sequenced in a study of radiation and T cells in renal cell carcinoma. Indicated time point: baseline pretreatment blood. The treatment: 15 Gy SBRT to primary tumor, nephrectomy 4 weeks later. Repertoires were generated with immunoSEQ multiplex PCR, while TCRdb's copy carries only in-frame clones and drops some. The table shows approximately 150,000 clones, with approximately 82% occurring only once. This specimen consisted of blood, obtained from a patient whose treatment included radiotherapy and nephrectomy. These receptors were taken from a woman aged 50 to 60 with renal cell carcinoma.

The table lists this clone with a few counts. The chain recombines TRBV21-1 with TRBJ1-4. TRBV21-1 is reported as a pseudogene. This CDR3 is built from 14 residues. This CDR3 reads CASSKATRSEKLFF. CDR3 bases: TGTGCCAGCAGCAAAGCTACAAGGAGTGAAAAACTGTTTTTT.

The chain combines TRBV25-1 with TRBJ2-2, with D possibly being TRBD1 (6 bases). The CDR3 consists of 15 residues. Germline loops: CDR1 MGHDK, CDR2 SYGVNS. Trimming stripped 4 bases from V and 7 bases from J, with 16 bases between. The CDR3 DNA reads as TGTGCCAGCAGTGCCCGTTGGGGGCGAGTCGGGGAGCTGTTTTTT. This gives the protein CASSARWGRVGELFF.

The chain combines TRBV28 with TRBJ1-5; 7 bases agree with TRBD1. The V and J ends lost 5 bases and 2 bases, in that order; junction bases with no gene match: 6. Germline CDR1 and CDR2: MDHEN and SYDVKM. The CDR3 extends over 15 amino acids. The CDR3 DNA sequence: TGTGCCAGCAGTAAGGGACAGAGGGGCAATCAGCCCCAGCATTTT. This sequence encodes CASSKGQRGNQPQHF. Full variable domain (rest looked up from reference TRBV28 and TRBJ1-5): DVKVTQSSRYLVKRTGEKVFLECVQDMDHENMFWYRQDPGLGLRLIYFSYDVKMKEKGDIPEGYSVSREKKERFSLILESASTNQTSMYLCASSKGQRGNQPQHFGDGTRLSIL.

The chain uses TRBV14 and TRBJ2-3; 7 bases are shared with TRBD1. Germline CDR1 and CDR2: SGHDN and FVKESK. J was trimmed by 3 bases and V by 3 bases; bases with no gene match: 9. The length of the CDR3 is 16 residues. CDR3 in DNA: TGTGCCAGCAGCCACTTCCGGTACAGGGGAACAGATACGCAGTATTTT. Amino acids: CASSHFRYRGTDTQYF.

This clone occurred a few times. The chain is built from TRBV11-3 and TRBJ1-1; no clear D. The CDR3 is 14 residues long. Trimming took off 1 base at V and 1 base at J, with 7 bases between the two ends. The germline gives CDR1 SGHNT, CDR2 YENEEA. The CDR3 loop reads CASSLVGENTEAFF. CDR3 nucleotide sequence: TGTGCCAGCAGCTTAGTGGGCGAGAACACTGAAGCTTTCTTT.

The rearrangement joins TRBV9 to TRBJ1-1; 7 bases fit TRBD1. V was pared by 0 bases and J by 1 base, with 6 bases of the junction left unmatched. CDR3 length equals 16 residues. Germline CDR1 SGDLS, CDR2 YYNGEE. The chain's CDR3 is CASSVDLGQRNTEAFF. The DNA for the CDR3 is TGTGCCAGCAGCGTAGATCTGGGACAGAGGAACACTGAAGCTTTCTTT.

The chain links TRBV11-2 to TRBJ2-7; 12 nucleotides agree with TRBD1. This CDR3 region has 16 residues. V lost 5 bases, J lost 4 bases, and 9 bases stayed unmatched. Germline CDR1 and CDR2: SGHAT and FQNNGV. The CDR3 loop reads CASSAASGQGAYEQYF. As DNA, the CDR3 is TGTGCCAGCAGCGCCGCCTCGGGACAGGGGGCTTACGAGCAGTACTTC.

This chain joins TRBV7-2 and TRBJ1-1, with 7 positions matching TRBD1. The CDR3 contains 15 residues. Germline CDR1 is SGHTA and CDR2 is FQGNSA. J gave up 1 base and V 8 bases, and 10 bases lay outside the gene matches. CDR3 sequence (DNA): TGTGCCAGCTCCAAAGAGGGGGCCGGGAACACTGAAGCTTTCTTT. It yields the protein CASSKEGAGNTEAFF.

The V gene is TRBV6-1, the J gene TRBJ2-7, with D possibly matching TRBD2 (5 bases). The CDR3 spans 15 residues. CDR1 and CDR2 from the germline V gene are MNHNS and SASEGT. The V end lost 6 bases, the J end lost 0 bases, and 15 bases lay between the germline ends. CDR3 protein: CASSPGVGSSYEQYF. The CDR3 DNA sequence: TGTGCCAGCAGCCCTGGGGTAGGGAGCTCCTACGAGCAGTACTTC.

The chain has TRBV5-1 and TRBJ2-2; the D gene is possibly TRBD1 (6 bases). This CDR3 has 16 amino acids. Trimming pared 4 bases from V and 4 bases from J, leaving 17 bases between. Germline values: CDR1 SGHRS, CDR2 YFSETQ. CDR3 amino acids: CASSVRQDGGTGELFF. The CDR3 nucleotides are TGCGCCAGCAGCGTCCGACAGGATGGAGGCACCGGGGAGCTGTTTTTT.

This rearrangement joins TRBV30 to TRBJ1-4, with TRBD1 identical over 7 bases. Germline loops: CDR1 GTSNPN, CDR2 SVGIG (reference sequence). The ends lost 1 base at V and 7 bases at J; junction bases unmatched: 6. The CDR3 covers 14 residues. The CDR3 DNA sequence: TGTGCCTGGAGTGCAGGGGGGTTGGTTGAAAAACTGTTTTTT. It yields the protein CAWSAGGLVEKLFF.

The rearrangement links TRBV5-4 to TRBJ2-2; TRBD2 is a possible D gene (5 bases). This CDR3 is built from 13 residues. From germline, CDR1 is SGHNT and CDR2 YYREEE (reference sequence). The germline V and J ends were trimmed by 5 bases and 5 bases, with 10 bases remaining between them. The CDR3 loop reads CASRGERTGELFF. CDR3 in DNA: TGTGCCAGCAGAGGTGAGCGGACCGGGGAGCTGTTTTTT. The whole variable domain, filled in from reference TRBV5-4 and TRBJ2-2, reads ETGVTQSPTHLIKTRGQQVTLRCSSQSGHNTVSWYQQALGQGPQFIFQYYREEENGRGNFPPRFSGLQFPNYSSELNVNALELDDSALYLCASRGERTGELFFGEGSRLTVL.

This chain connects TRBV7-2 to TRBJ1-5, with 8 bases that match TRBD1. Germline lookup yields CDR1 SGHTA and CDR2 FQGNSA. The V segment lost 0 bases and the J segment 12 bases; nucleotides outside the gene matches: 10. The CDR3 runs 15 residues. CDR3 DNA sequence: TGTGCCAGCAGCTTAGCGATCACAGGGGGTCTAAACCAGCATTTT. Encoded protein: CASSLAITGGLNQHF.

This chain joins TRBV9 and TRBJ2-7; D is ambiguous. V was trimmed by 0 bases and J by 1 base, leaving 11 bases between them. CDR1 is SGDLS, CDR2 YYNGEE, per germline. CDR3 length equals 15 residues. As DNA, the CDR3 is TGTGCCAGCAGCGTAGATATCGGAGCATCCTACGAGCAGTACTTC. Its translation: CASSVDIGASYEQYF.

The gene calls are TRBV9 and TRBJ1-3; TRBD1 matches at 7 bases. CDR3 length: 17 amino acids. Per germline, CDR1 SGDLS and CDR2 YYNGEE. V shed 4 bases and J 1 base; nucleotides not matched to a gene: 11. The CDR3 DNA sequence: TGTGCCAGCAGCAAAACGACAGGGTTTGGTTCTGGAAACACCATATATTTT. It is translated as CASSKTTGFGSGNTIYF.